This T cell receptor (beta chain) was captured in a study of blood T cell repertoires in COVID-19 (dated by TCRdb to 2019 to 2021). In the study overall: The collaborator samples originated in the United States, Italy and Spain and spanned the acute and convalescent phases of COVID-19. The material from the prospective study consisted of cDNA or gDNA derived from T cells, B-cell-depleted T cells, or PBMCs. The dataset comprised deeply sampled blood TCRbeta repertoires from subjects exposed to, actively infected with, or recovered from COVID-19. The repertoires were released in a freely available public database meant as a resource for research on the immune response to SARS-CoV-2. Samples came from the ongoing ImmuneRACE study (first 160 participants) plus 1,254 subjects from 6 global collaborators. Nearly every sample came with metadata listing a de-identified subject ID, COVID-19 status, age in years and sex. HLA class I and class II types, where available, came from metadata supplied by the sample provider rather than from assay-based typing.

The CDR1 and CDR2 encoded by the germline V gene are KGHSH and LQKENI. V and J are truncated by 2 bases and 1 base respectively, leaving an intervening sequence of 9 bases. The CDR3 measures 14 amino acids from cysteine to phenylalanine. Solely the CDR3 DNA is kept, with 42 bases framed from the first base. The collaborating institutions used their own protocols to collect whole blood in K2EDTA tubes. For TCRbeta analysis, collaborators shipped samples in one of three forms: frozen whole blood, isolated PBMCs, or DNA extracted from either of those sample types. The immunoSEQ Assay, a bias-controlled multiplex PCR, was used to amplify TCRbeta CDR3 regions from genomic DNA. Processing in the source paper ran as follows. Within the assay, amplification of reference gene primers was used to estimate how many nucleated cells each sample contained. To quantify the absolute abundance of each unique TCRbeta CDR3 rearrangement, sequence reads were collapsed and filtered. For each sample, productive Simpson clonality was calculated as the square root of Simpson's diversity index across productive rearrangements. The source is immuneACCESS, and TCRdb retained only in-frame sequences with V and J called. Part of the clones is not carried over; for the studies checked, unresolved V genes explain less than half of this, and the remainder is unexplained. D and trimming were read from the DNA, whereas the V and J calls and clone size are those reported in that table. The sample data list around 170,000 clones, and around four fifths of these were observed just once. 6.5% to 8% of the sample is held by the ten biggest clonotypes.

What the research found in general, with its limitations: The amount of clinical and demographic metadata varied by source and participant and was provided uncurated.

Concerning this clone itself: Its antigen remains unidentified. No much larger clone is present one base from it, and per-base qualities are unavailable.

Sequenced input: peripheral blood. The rearranged segments are TRBV18 and TRBJ2-7; the D segment could be TRBD1, given 5 matching bases. This sequence was found in a man between 65 and 85 years old with active or convalescent COVID-19. The nucleotides read TGTGCCAGCTCACCAACCGACAGATCCTACGAGCAGTACTTC. Its amino acids are CASSPTDRSYEQYF.